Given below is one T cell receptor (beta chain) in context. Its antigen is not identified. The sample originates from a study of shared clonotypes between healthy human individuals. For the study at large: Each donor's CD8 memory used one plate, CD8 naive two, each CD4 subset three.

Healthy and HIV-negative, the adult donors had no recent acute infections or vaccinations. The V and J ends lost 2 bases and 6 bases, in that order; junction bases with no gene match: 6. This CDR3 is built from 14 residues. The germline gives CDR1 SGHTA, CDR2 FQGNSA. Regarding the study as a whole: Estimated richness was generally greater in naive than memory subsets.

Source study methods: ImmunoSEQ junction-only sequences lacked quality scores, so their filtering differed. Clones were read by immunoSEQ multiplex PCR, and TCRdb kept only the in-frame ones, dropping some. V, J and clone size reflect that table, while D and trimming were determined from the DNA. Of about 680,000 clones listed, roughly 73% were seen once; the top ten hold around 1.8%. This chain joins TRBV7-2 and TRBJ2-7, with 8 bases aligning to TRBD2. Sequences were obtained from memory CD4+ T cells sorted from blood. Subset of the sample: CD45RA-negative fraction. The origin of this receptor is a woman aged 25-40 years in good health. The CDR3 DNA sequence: TGTGCCAGCAGCTTAAATAGCGGGGAGGGCGAGCAGTACTTC. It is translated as CASSLNSGEGEQYF.